The 15 T cell receptor beta chains given below trace back to one sample, sequenced in a study of post-analysis software for immune sequencing data (dated by TCRdb to 2014 to 2015). Here is what the overall study found, with its caveats: A few TRBV segments, including TRBV5-6, TRBV5-1 and TRBV20-1, were significantly more frequent in patients than controls.

Library preparation used PCR. Sequencing took place on an Illumina HiSeq 2500. Unique molecular identifiers were incorporated into TCR beta cDNA libraries to reduce PCR and sequencing biases. TCRdb trimmed the raw reads at Q25, called clones with MiXCR and kept productive beta chains. CDR3 protein sequences are deduplicated, and each keeps its most common genes and DNA. In this sample the table shows approximately 360,000 distinct CDR3 sequences, roughly 35% of which occur a single time. The ten largest account for 13% of the sample. No cognate antigen is known for these TCRs. The sample comprised blood. The receptor set was obtained from a girl aged 5-17 years with multiple sclerosis.

The CDR3 sequence: CASSSPGGGTEQYF. CDR3 in DNA: TGTGCCAGCAGCTCCCCCGGAGGGGGAACCGAGCAGTACTTC. The chain employs TRBV7-9 and TRBJ2-7; possibly TRBD1 or TRBD2 for D (6 bases each). The CDR3 length is 14 residues. Germline CDR1 reads SEHNR; CDR2 reads FQNEAQ (reference sequence). The V end lost 4 bases, the J end lost 6 bases, and 16 bases lay between the germline ends. The full variable domain, completed using reference TRBV7-9 and TRBJ2-7, is DTGVSQNPRHKITKRGQNVTFRCDPISEHNRLYWYRQTLGQGPEFLTYFQNEAQLEKSRLLSDRFSAERPKGSFSTLEIQRTEQGDSAMYLCASSSPGGGTEQYFGPGTRLTVT.

This chain joins TRBV11-2 and TRBJ2-4; the match to TRBD1 covers 7 bases. The DNA matches TRBJ2-7 better at its end, which makes the J call doubtful. CDR1 and CDR2 from the germline V gene are SGHAT and FQNNGV. CDR3 length equals 15 residues. The CDR3 nucleotides read TGTGCCAGCAGCTTAGGTTATACAGGGGCGTACGAGCAGTACTTC. Residues: CASSLGYTGAYEQYF.

This clonotype was observed a handful of times. V is TRBV6-1 and J is TRBJ2-1; D is unclear. The ends were cut back, 2 bases at V and 8 bases at J, with 10 bases in the middle. The CDR3 is 13 residues long. Per germline, CDR1 MNHNS and CDR2 SASEGT. The CDR3 region is CASSEIPGDEQFF. CDR3 in DNA: TGTGCCAGCAGTGAAATCCCTGGCGATGAGCAGTTCTTC.

In its sample, this clonotype was seen a few times. V is TRBV11-2 and J is TRBJ2-7; the D call may be TRBD1 or TRBD2 (5 bases each). CDR3 size: 15 residues. Trimming removed 3 bases at V and 0 bases at J, with 12 bases between. CDR1 and CDR2 (germline): SGHAT, FQNNGV. The CDR3 reads CASSLGRSFSYEQYF. The CDR3 DNA reads as TGTGCCAGCAGCTTGGGACGGTCCTTCTCCTACGAGCAGTACTTC.

The chain employs TRBV20-1 and TRBJ1-2; TRBD1 matches 8 bases. This CDR3 has 13 amino acids. Trimming at V came to 6 bases and at J to 2 bases, leaving 5 bases not matched to a gene. Germline assignment: CDR1 DFQATT and CDR2 SNEGSKA (reference sequence). The CDR3, as DNA: TGCAGTGCCATTTACAGGGGGAACTATGGCTACACCTTC. This gives the protein CSAIYRGNYGYTF.

The chain joins TRBV10-3 to TRBJ1-4; D possibly corresponds to TRBD1 (6 bases). The CDR3 has 11 amino acids. The germline V and J ends were trimmed by 5 bases and 8 bases, with 6 bases remaining between them. Germline CDR1 ENHRY, CDR2 SYGVKD. In DNA, the CDR3 is TGTGCCATCAGTACAGGGGAAAAACTGTTTTTT. Translation: CAISTGEKLFF.

This clonotype has more than one count but fewer than ten. This chain links TRBV7-2 with TRBJ1-4; 8 positions agree with TRBD1. This CDR3 region has 14 residues. Trimming removed 5 bases from V and 16 bases from J; junction bases left unmatched: 15. CDR1 and CDR2 from the germline V gene are SGHTA and FQGNSA. Here the CDR3 reads CASSRGTGGEVPFF. CDR3 sequence (DNA): TGTGCCAGCAGCCGCGGGACAGGTGGGGAGGTGCCGTTTTTT.

This clonotype was recorded many times. J is TRBJ1-2 and V is TRBV6-2 or TRBV6-3; D is ambiguous. Trimming took 2 bases from V and 8 from J, leaving 9 bases between them. Germline CDR1 is MNHEY and CDR2 is SVGEGT. The CDR3 is made up of 12 amino acids. CDR3 nucleotides: TGTGCCAGCAGTTACGAGCAGCAAGGCTACACCTTC. Protein sequence: CASSYEQQGYTF.

The table lists this clonotype with a count of one. It may be a read error: a sequence one base away is much more abundant. The chain is built from TRBV7-3 and TRBJ2-3; no reliable D call. Trimming removed 1 base from V and 5 bases from J, with 4 bases in between. Germline CDR1 SGHTA, CDR2 FQGTGA. The CDR3 has 12 amino acids. In DNA, the CDR3 is TGTGCCAGCAGCTTAATGGGAGATACGCAGTATTTT. It translates to CASSLMGDTQYF.

The chain uses TRBV11-2 and TRBJ2-1; the match to TRBD2 covers 7 bases. The trim removed 5 bases at V and 6 bases at J, leaving 10 bases unmatched. Germline CDR1 reads SGHAT; CDR2 reads FQNNGV. CDR3 length: 15 amino acids. CDR3 loop: CASSRRSGETNEQFF. The CDR3 DNA follows: TGTGCCAGCAGCCGTCGGAGCGGGGAAACCAATGAGCAGTTCTTC.

This rearrangement joins TRBV3-1 to TRBJ2-1; 10 bases match TRBD2. The V gene's germline CDR1 is LGHDT and CDR2 YNNKEL (reference sequence). The J segment lost 4 bases and the V segment lost 0 bases, leaving 9 bases of the junction unmatched. The CDR3 length is 18 residues. CDR3 amino acids: CASSQDRLAGAPYNEQFF. CDR3 in DNA: TGTGCCAGCAGCCAAGATAGGCTAGCGGGGGCCCCATACAATGAGCAGTTCTTC.

CDR3 coding DNA: TGTGCCAGCAGCTACCGGACTAGCGGGGGGCCGATCCAAGAGACCCAGTACTTC. It codes for CASSYRTSGGPIQETQYF. V and J are TRBV3-1 and TRBJ2-5; 14 bases agree with TRBD2. Germline V gene data show CDR1 as LGHDT and CDR2 as YNNKEL (reference sequence). V lost 5 bases and J lost 1; bases outside the gene matches: 9. The CDR3 runs 18 residues.

This clonotype has a handful of counts. The J gene is TRBJ2-7, the V gene TRBV28, with D possibly matching TRBD1 (6 bases). This CDR3 is 14 amino acids long. CDR1 is MDHEN, CDR2 SYDVKM, per germline. With 2 bases removed from V and 10 bases from J, the gap between germline ends came to 18 bases. The CDR3 loop reads CASSLENYRVDQYF. CDR3 in DNA: TGTGCCAGCAGTTTAGAAAACTACAGGGTGGACCAGTACTTC.

The genes are TRBV7-3 and TRBJ2-1, with 8 positions matching TRBD2. V lost 2 bases, J lost 6 bases, and 6 bases stayed unmatched. The germline CDR1 and CDR2 sequences are SGHTA and FQGTGA. There are 15 residues in the CDR3. CDR3 in DNA: TGTGCCAGCAGCTTATTTCCGGGGGGGTTCAATGAGCAGTTCTTC. It translates to CASSLFPGGFNEQFF.

The chain uses TRBV20-1 and TRBJ2-3; D uncertain. The CDR3 extends over 13 amino acids. Trimming stripped 5 bases from V and 5 bases from J, with 14 bases between. Germline V gene sequence: CDR1 DFQATT, CDR2 SNEGSKA (reference sequence). CDR3 loop: CSALSPKVDTQYF. Here the CDR3 DNA reads TGCAGTGCTCTTTCCCCCAAGGTAGATACGCAGTATTTT.